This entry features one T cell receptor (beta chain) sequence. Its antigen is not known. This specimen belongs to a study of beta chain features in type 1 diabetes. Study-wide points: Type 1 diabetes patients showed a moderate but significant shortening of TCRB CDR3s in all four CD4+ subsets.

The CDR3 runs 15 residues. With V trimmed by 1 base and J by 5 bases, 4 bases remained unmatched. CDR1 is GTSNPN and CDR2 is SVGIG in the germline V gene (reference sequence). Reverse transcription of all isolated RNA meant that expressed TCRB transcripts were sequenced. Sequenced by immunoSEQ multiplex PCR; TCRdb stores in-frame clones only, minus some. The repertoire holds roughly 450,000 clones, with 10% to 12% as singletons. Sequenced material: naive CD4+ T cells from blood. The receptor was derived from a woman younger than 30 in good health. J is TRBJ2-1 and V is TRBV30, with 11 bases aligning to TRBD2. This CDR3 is CAWSAGLAGHNEQFF. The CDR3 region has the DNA TGTGCCTGGAGTGCCGGACTAGCGGGTCACAATGAGCAGTTCTTC.